What follows are 30 T cell receptor beta chains derived from one specimen sequenced in a study of blood T cells in healthy people across ages. Combining a sample-barcoded 5' primer with a J-beta primer mix, a second PCR ran for roughly 6 to 11 cycles. Using its own MiXCR run on the 5' RACE reads, TCRdb lists one record per CDR3 protein. Altogether 700,000 to 950,000 distinct CDR3 sequences are present, around 40% being singletons, with the ten largest covering less than 25%. Sequenced: blood. Receptors originate from a woman aged 55-70 years in good health.

This chain links TRBV5-1 with TRBJ1-1; 7 bases are a match to TRBD1. CDR1 SGHRS and CDR2 YFSETQ come from the germline V gene. The CDR3 contains 13 residues. V was pared by 5 bases and J by 4 bases, with 5 bases of the junction left unmatched. The chain's CDR3 is CASRGDSSTEAFF. CDR3 bases: TGCGCCAGCAGAGGGGACAGCAGCACTGAAGCTTTCTTT.

Of note for this clonotype: One end of the junction varies from germline; a read error may be responsible. V gene TRBV2 combines with J gene TRBJ2-3; a possible D gene is TRBD2 (5 bases). The CDR3 has 15 amino acids. Germline assignment: CDR1 SNHLY and CDR2 FYNNEI. The CDR3 nucleotides read TGTGCCAGCAGGAACTCGGGGTTAGGCACAGATACGCGGTATTTT. Its protein is CASRNSGLGTDTRYF.

The chain carries TRBV7-2 and TRBJ2-4; D is perhaps TRBD2 (6 bases). The DNA end lines up better with TRBJ2-7; the J call may be wrong. CDR1 is SGHTA and CDR2 is FQGNSA in the germline V gene. The CDR3 sequence is 15 residues long. CDR3 protein: CASSLEKTRSYEQYF. The CDR3 nucleotides read TGTGCCAGCAGCTTAGAAAAGACTAGGTCCTACGAGCAGTACTTC.

Note on this clonotype: Possible read error: a much larger clone is one base away. The chain combines TRBV20-1 with TRBJ2-1; tentatively, D is TRBD2 (9 bases). Per germline, CDR1 DFQATT and CDR2 SNEGSKA (reference sequence). V shed 6 bases and J shed 13 bases, with 19 bases lying between them. The CDR3 is 12 residues long. The CDR3 region is CSALAGQVTQFF. The CDR3 bases are TGCAGTGCCCTAGCGGGACAGGTGACCCAGTTCTTC.

The chain links TRBV6-5 to TRBJ1-1, with D possibly being TRBD1 (5 bases). V shed 6 bases and J shed 0 bases, with 11 bases lying between them. The CDR3 runs to 14 residues. Germline V gives CDR1 MNHEY, CDR2 SVGAGI. DNA for the CDR3: TGTGCCAGCAGAGGAGGGACGGTGAACACTGAAGCTTTCTTT. Translating it yields CASRGGTVNTEAFF.

V gene TRBV5-1 combines with J gene TRBJ2-5, with D maybe TRBD1 (5 bases). Between the trimmed V and J ends, which lost 0 bases and 5 bases, there was a span of 11 bases. The CDR3 is 14 amino acids. Germline CDR1 reads SGHRS; CDR2 reads YFSETQ. For the CDR3, the DNA is TGCGCCAGCAGCTTGGGGGGCGGCTGGGAGACCCAGTACTTC. Translated, it gives CASSLGGGWETQYF.

The sample holds a few counts of this clonotype. It may be a read error: a sequence one base away is much more abundant. V gene TRBV29-1 combines with J gene TRBJ2-1; possibly TRBD2 for D (6 bases). Germline-derived CDR1 and CDR2 are SQVTM and ANQGSEA. This CDR3 region has 17 residues. Trimming cost V 4 bases and J 3 bases, with 22 bases left between them. The CDR3 DNA is TGCAGCGTTGTAGTAGTGGGAGGAATCACGGACTACAATGAGCAGTTCTTC. This encodes CSVVVVGGITDYNEQFF.

This clonotype occurred a few times. V gene TRBV4-1 combines with J gene TRBJ2-1; 10 bases match TRBD2. Trimming cost V 0 bases and J 2 bases; bases outside gene matches: 10. The length of the CDR3 is 19 residues. Germline CDR1 is MGHRA and CDR2 is YSYEKL. CDR3 loop: CASSQDRAGGFNTYNEQFF. CDR3 in DNA: TGCGCCAGCAGCCAAGATCGAGCGGGGGGGTTCAATACCTACAATGAGCAGTTCTTC.

The chain is built from TRBV20-1 and TRBJ2-7; TRBD1 aligns across 7 bases. Unmatched junction bases numbered 14, after V lost 6 bases and J lost 3 bases. This CDR3 is 15 amino acids long. Per the germline V gene, CDR1 is DFQATT and CDR2 is SNEGSKA (reference sequence). CDR3 DNA sequence: TGCAGTGCCCGAGAGGGGGCAGCTAGGGACTACGAGCAGTACTTC. It yields the protein CSAREGAARDYEQYF.

The genes are TRBV5-1 and TRBJ2-3; no definite D call. Trimming removed 4 bases from V and 3 bases from J, with 9 bases in between. CDR3 length equals 13 residues. CDR1 is SGHRS and CDR2 is YFSETQ in the germline V gene. The CDR3 here is CASSRTQTDTQYF. DNA of the CDR3: TGCGCCAGCAGCCGCACCCAAACAGATACGCAGTATTTT. Using reference TRBV5-1 and TRBJ2-3 for the parts outside the CDR3, the full variable domain is KAGVTQTPRYLIKTRGQQVTLSCSPISGHRSVSWYQQTPGQGLQFLFEYFSETQRNKGNFPGRFSGRQFSNSRSEMNVSTLELGDSALYLCASSRTQTDTQYFGPGTRLTVL.

The V and J genes are TRBV11-2 and TRBJ2-1, with 9 bases aligning to TRBD1. Judging by the DNA end, TRBJ2-7 fits better; the J call may be wrong. The CDR3 contains 17 residues. Germline V gene sequence: CDR1 SGHAT, CDR2 FQNNGV. CDR3 sequence: CASSKIQGARIYNEQYF. CDR3 bases: TGTGCCAGCAGCAAGATACAGGGGGCGAGGATATACAATGAGCAGTACTTC.

The rearrangement joins TRBV28 to TRBJ2-5; 7 bases fit TRBD2. CDR1 MDHEN and CDR2 SYDVKM come from the germline V gene. This CDR3 is built from 14 residues. The ends lost 6 bases at V and 4 bases at J; junction bases unmatched: 8. The DNA of the CDR3 is TGTGCCAGCAGGGCTGACGGGGGGTCAGAGACCCAGTACTTC. Translation: CASRADGGSETQYF.

The chain is built from TRBV6-5 and TRBJ2-5; D is perhaps TRBD2 (5 bases). Gene TRBJ2-7 matches the end of the DNA better, so the J call may be wrong. The CDR3 consists of 17 residues. Germline V gene sequence: CDR1 MNHEY, CDR2 SVGAGI. Here the CDR3 reads CASSLVRSGMFLDEQYF. The CDR3 DNA sequence: TGTGCCAGCAGCTTAGTCAGGTCGGGGATGTTTCTCGACGAGCAGTACTTC.

This clonotype appeared many times. The chain employs TRBV12-3 or TRBV12-4 and TRBJ1-2; D gene unclear. V dropped 7 bases and J dropped 4 bases, with 13 bases sitting between them. The CDR3 has 13 amino acids. The CDR3 nucleotides are TGTGCCAGCATTAACTCGGGCCTCTATGGCTACACCTTC. Protein product: CASINSGLYGYTF.

The CDR3 is CASSTSGGARETQYF. CDR3 nucleotides: TGTGCCAGCAGTACTAGCGGGGGGGCCCGAGAGACCCAGTACTTC. The chain is built from TRBV2 and TRBJ2-5; 13 bases fit TRBD2. V lost 5 bases to trimming and J lost 4 bases; unmatched junction nucleotides: 4. Germline CDR1 is SNHLY and CDR2 is FYNNEI. The CDR3 extends over 15 amino acids.

The table lists this clonotype with a few counts. The V and J genes are TRBV6-2 or TRBV6-3 and TRBJ2-7, with TRBD1 as a possible D gene (5 bases). The end of the DNA is better explained by TRBJ2-5, so the J call may be wrong. Germline-derived CDR1 and CDR2 are MNHEY and SVGEGT. The CDR3 extends over 13 amino acids. In DNA form, the CDR3 reads TGTGCCAGCAGTTCAGGGTTATCGGAGACCCAGTACTTC. Translating it yields CASSSGLSETQYF.

This clonotype has more than one count but fewer than ten. The rearrangement uses TRBV18 and TRBJ2-7; TRBD2 is a possible D gene (6 bases). CDR1 is KGHSH and CDR2 is LQKENI in the germline V gene. CDR3 size: 13 residues. V lost 5 bases, J lost 5 bases, and 13 bases lay in between. The DNA for the CDR3 is TGTGCCAGCTCAGAAGGAGGGTCAAACGAGCAGTACTTC. Translated: CASSEGGSNEQYF.

This clonotype was observed a handful of times. A single base separates this from a much larger clone, so it may be a read error. The genes are TRBV29-1 and TRBJ2-5; TRBD1 matches at 11 bases. CDR1 is SQVTM and CDR2 is ANQGSEA in the germline V gene. The length of the CDR3 is 13 residues. Losses at the gene ends were 6 bases for V and 11 bases for J; bases not matched to a gene: 11. The CDR3 sequence: CSVPGQGGNEQYF. The CDR3 nucleotides read TGCAGCGTCCCGGGACAGGGGGGTAATGAGCAGTACTTC.

The genes are TRBV6-5 and TRBJ1-2, with unresolved D. The CDR3 covers 16 residues. V was cut by 0 bases and J by 8 bases, with 19 bases left in between. Germline CDR1 reads MNHEY; CDR2 reads SVGAGI. Here the CDR3 DNA reads TGTGCCAGCAGTTACTCGGGAGAGGGCCGATCAGGAGGCTACACCTTC. Translation: CASSYSGEGRSGGYTF.

V usage is TRBV11-2 and J usage is TRBJ2-5; TRBD1 matches at 7 bases. CDR3 length equals 20 residues. Looked up from germline, CDR1 is SGHAT and CDR2 is FQNNGV. V lost 1 base to trimming and J lost 2 bases; unmatched junction nucleotides: 19. DNA of the CDR3: TGTGCCAGCAGCTTAGGATCAGGGGGTGCCCGGGCTGGCCTTCAAGAGACCCAGTACTTC. This codes for CASSLGSGGARAGLQETQYF.

This clonotype appeared a few times. The V call is TRBV11-2, the J call TRBJ2-1, with 9 bases lining up with TRBD2. The V segment lost 6 bases and the J segment 3 bases; nucleotides outside the gene matches: 6. The germline CDR1 and CDR2 sequences are SGHAT and FQNNGV. This CDR3 is built from 15 residues. The CDR3 region is CASRLSGGSYNEQFF. CDR3 coding DNA: TGTGCCAGCAGACTGAGCGGGGGGAGCTACAATGAGCAGTTCTTC.

CDR3 coding DNA: TGCAGTGCTAGAGTGGCTCCAGGGGCCAGCTACGAGCAGTACTTC. Encoded protein: CSARVAPGASYEQYF. V gene TRBV20-1 combines with J gene TRBJ2-7, with D perhaps TRBD1 (6 bases). CDR1 and CDR2 (germline): DFQATT, SNEGSKA (reference sequence). The CDR3 length is 15 residues. Trimming removed 1 base at V and 3 bases at J, with 16 bases between.

The V and J genes are TRBV27 and TRBJ1-2; D not resolved. Trimming took off 11 bases at V and 4 bases at J, with 11 bases between the two ends. CDR1 and CDR2 from the germline V gene are MNHEY and SMNVEV (reference sequence). CDR3 length: 11 amino acids. For the CDR3, the DNA is TGTGCCTGCAAAACCAGCTATGGCTACACCTTC. This translates into CACKTSYGYTF.

This chain links TRBV6-5 with TRBJ2-2; possible D gene TRBD2, 5 bases. This CDR3 has 14 amino acids. The V gene's germline CDR1 is MNHEY and CDR2 SVGAGI. Trimming took 7 bases from V and 1 from J, leaving 10 bases between them. In DNA form, the CDR3 reads TGTGCCAGCAAAGTTGGGAGGAACACCGGGGAGCTGTTTTTT. Translation gives CASKVGRNTGELFF.

The chain links TRBV4-3 to TRBJ2-7, with 8 bases that match TRBD1. The V gene end was trimmed by 2 bases and the J gene end by 5 bases; junction bases not matched to a gene: 5. This CDR3 spans 14 amino acids. From germline, CDR1 is LGHNA and CDR2 YSLEER. CDR3 sequence: CASSQRTGYHEQYF. The CDR3 DNA sequence: TGCGCCAGCAGCCAAAGGACAGGGTACCACGAGCAGTACTTC.

CDR3 in DNA: TGCAGCACCCGGGGGCTAGCGGGAGACGAGCAGTACTTC. Encoded protein: CSTRGLAGDEQYF. This chain links TRBV29-1 with TRBJ2-5; 10 bases match TRBD2. The end of the DNA aligns better with TRBJ2-7, so the J call may be wrong. In germline, CDR1 is SQVTM, CDR2 ANQGSEA. The CDR3 consists of 13 residues.

With respect to this clonotype: A much larger clone sits a single nucleotide away, making a read error possible. This rearrangement joins TRBV10-3 to TRBJ2-3; unclear D gene. Germline CDR1 ENHRY, CDR2 SYGVKD. This CDR3 contains 11 residues. The V end was cut by 8 bases, the J end by 6 bases, with 9 bases between. The CDR3 DNA reads as TGTGCCATCGGGGAAGTGGATACGCAGTATTTT. Translation: CAIGEVDTQYF.

A note on this clonotype: One junction end does not reproduce the germline sequence, and a read error may be involved. V and J are TRBV7-2 and TRBJ1-5; 10 positions agree with TRBD1. There are 16 residues in the CDR3. From germline, CDR1 is SGHTA and CDR2 FQGNSA. The CDR3 DNA reads as TGTGCCAGCAGCGGAAGACAGGGGGCCGTCAATCGGCCCCAGCATTTT. This sequence encodes CASSGRQGAVNRPQHF.

This clonotype has more than one count but fewer than ten. V usage is TRBV29-1 and J usage is TRBJ2-7; weak D call: TRBD2 (5 bases). Per the germline V gene, CDR1 is SQVTM and CDR2 is ANQGSEA. V was shortened by 1 base and J by 2 bases, with 15 bases between the two germline ends. The CDR3 contains 15 residues. Here the CDR3 DNA reads TGCAGCGTTGAAGGTGGCGAGGGTCTCACCTACGAGCAGTACTTC. Encoded protein: CSVEGGEGLTYEQYF.

This chain connects TRBV14 to TRBJ1-1; 7 positions match TRBD1. Germline V lookup: CDR1 SGHDN, CDR2 FVKESK. The V and J ends lost 4 bases and 1 base, in that order; junction bases with no gene match: 3. The CDR3 loop spans 14 amino acids. The CDR3 DNA reads as TGTGCCAGCAGCCGGAACAGGGGGAACACTGAAGCTTTCTTT. This gives the protein CASSRNRGNTEAFF.